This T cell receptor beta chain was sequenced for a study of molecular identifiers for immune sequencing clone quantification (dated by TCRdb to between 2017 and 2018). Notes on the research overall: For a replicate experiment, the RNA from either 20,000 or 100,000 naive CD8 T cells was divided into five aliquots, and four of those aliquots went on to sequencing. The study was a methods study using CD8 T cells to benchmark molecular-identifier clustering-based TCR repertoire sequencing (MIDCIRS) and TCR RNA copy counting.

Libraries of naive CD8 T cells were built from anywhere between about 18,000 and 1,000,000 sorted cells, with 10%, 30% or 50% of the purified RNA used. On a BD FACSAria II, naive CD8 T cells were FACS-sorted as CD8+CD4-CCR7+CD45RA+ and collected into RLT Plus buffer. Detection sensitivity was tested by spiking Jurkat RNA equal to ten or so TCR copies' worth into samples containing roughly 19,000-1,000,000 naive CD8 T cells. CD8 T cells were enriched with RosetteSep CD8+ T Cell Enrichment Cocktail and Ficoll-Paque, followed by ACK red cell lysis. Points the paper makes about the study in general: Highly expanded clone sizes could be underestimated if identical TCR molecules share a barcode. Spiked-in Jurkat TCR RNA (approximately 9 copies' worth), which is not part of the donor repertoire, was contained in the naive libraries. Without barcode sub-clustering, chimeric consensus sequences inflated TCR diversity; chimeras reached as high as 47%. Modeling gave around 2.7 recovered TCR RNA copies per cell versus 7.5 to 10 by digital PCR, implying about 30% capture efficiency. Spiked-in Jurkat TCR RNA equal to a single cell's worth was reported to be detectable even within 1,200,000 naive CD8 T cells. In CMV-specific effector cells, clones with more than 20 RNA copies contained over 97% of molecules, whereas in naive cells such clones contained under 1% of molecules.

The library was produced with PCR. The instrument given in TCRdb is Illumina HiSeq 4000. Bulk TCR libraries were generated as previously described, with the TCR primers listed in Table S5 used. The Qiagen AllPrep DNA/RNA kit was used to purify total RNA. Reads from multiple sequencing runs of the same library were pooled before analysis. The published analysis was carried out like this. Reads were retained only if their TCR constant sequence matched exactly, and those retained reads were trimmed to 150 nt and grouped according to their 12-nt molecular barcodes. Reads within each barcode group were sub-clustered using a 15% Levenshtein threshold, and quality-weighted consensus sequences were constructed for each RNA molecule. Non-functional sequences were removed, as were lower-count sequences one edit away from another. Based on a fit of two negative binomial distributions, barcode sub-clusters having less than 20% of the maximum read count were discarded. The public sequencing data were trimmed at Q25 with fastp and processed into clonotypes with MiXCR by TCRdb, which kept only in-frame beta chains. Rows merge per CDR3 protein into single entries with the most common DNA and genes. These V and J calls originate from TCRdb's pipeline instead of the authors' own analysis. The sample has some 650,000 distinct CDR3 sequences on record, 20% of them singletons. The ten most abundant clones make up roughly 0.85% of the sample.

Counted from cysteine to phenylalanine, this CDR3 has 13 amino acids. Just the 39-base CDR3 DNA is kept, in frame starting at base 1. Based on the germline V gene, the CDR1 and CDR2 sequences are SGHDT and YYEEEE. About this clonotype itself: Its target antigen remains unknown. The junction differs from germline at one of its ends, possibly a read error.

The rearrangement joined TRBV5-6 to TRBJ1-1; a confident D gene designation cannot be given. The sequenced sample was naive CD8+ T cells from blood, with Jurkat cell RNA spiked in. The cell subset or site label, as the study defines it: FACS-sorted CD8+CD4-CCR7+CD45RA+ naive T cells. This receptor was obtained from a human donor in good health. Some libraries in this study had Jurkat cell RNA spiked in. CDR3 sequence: CASSLPQNSEAFF. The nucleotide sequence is TGTGCCAGCAGCTTGCCCCAGAACTCTGAAGCTTTCTTT.